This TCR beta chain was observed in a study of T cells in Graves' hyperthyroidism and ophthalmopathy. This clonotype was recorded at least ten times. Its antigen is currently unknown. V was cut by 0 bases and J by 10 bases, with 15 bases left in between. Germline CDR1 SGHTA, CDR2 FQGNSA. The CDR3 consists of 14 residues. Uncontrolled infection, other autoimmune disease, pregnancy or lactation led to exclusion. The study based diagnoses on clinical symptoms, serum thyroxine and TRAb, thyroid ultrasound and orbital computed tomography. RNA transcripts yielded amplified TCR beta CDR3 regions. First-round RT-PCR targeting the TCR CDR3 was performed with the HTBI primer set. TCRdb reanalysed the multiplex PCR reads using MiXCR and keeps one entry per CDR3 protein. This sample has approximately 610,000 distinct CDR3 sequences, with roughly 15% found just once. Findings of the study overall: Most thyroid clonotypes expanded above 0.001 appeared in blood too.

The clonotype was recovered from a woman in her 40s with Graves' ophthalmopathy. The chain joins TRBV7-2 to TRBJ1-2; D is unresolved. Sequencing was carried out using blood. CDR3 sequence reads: CASSLASSPGFYTF. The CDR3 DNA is TGTGCCAGCAGCTTAGCGTCCTCCCCTGGGTTCTACACCTTC.